This entry describes one TCR beta chain. Trimming pared 5 bases from V and 7 bases from J, leaving 9 bases between. This CDR3 comprises 13 residues. CDR1 is LNHDA and CDR2 is SQIVND in the germline V gene (reference sequence). The table came from immunoSEQ multiplex PCR; TCRdb's copy has only in-frame clones and leaves some out. The data show about 67,000 clones, roughly nine tenths seen once. This sample is drawn from a study of T cells after somatic rescue of genetic block. Material: peripheral blood mononuclear cells (PBMCs). The receptor comes from a man aged 35-49 years. The chain links TRBV19 to TRBJ1-6; D not resolved. The CDR3 region is CASSLSGNSPLHF. CDR3 DNA: TGTGCCAGTAGTCTGTCGGGAAATTCACCCCTCCACTTT.